The text below deals with one TCR beta chain. The sample comes from a study of blood T cell repertoires in COVID-19. This table comes from immunoSEQ multiplex PCR, and its TCRdb copy is limited to in-frame clones, with some not included. Counted here are about 130,000 clones, 86% occurring once; the ten biggest clones make up approximately 4.5%. This clonotype originated in a man aged 45 to 65 who had recovered from COVID-19. Specimen: PBMCs or T cells enriched from blood (not recorded which).

CDR3 in amino acids: CASTKGGMTEAFF. The CDR3 DNA sequence: TGTGCCAGCACGAAAGGGGGCATGACTGAAGCTTTCTTT. This sequence joins TRBV28 and TRBJ1-1, with TRBD1 identical over 7 bases. CDR1 MDHEN and CDR2 SYDVKM come from the germline V gene. The CDR3 sequence is 13 residues long. V was clipped by 7 bases and J by 5 bases; unmatched bases: 7.